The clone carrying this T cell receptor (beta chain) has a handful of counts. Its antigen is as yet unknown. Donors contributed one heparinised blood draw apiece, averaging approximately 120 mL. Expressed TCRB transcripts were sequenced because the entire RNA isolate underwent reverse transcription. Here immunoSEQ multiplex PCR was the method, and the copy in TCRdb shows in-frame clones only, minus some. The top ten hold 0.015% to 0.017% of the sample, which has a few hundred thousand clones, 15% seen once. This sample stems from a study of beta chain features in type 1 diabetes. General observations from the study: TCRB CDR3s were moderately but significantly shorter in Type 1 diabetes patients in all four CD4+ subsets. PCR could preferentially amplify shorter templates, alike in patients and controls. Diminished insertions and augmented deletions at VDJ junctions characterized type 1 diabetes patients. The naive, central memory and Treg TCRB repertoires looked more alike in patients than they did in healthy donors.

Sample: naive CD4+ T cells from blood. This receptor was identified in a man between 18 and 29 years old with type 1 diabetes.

This CDR3 reads CASARSSGRGETQYF. The CDR3 bases are TGTGCCAGCGCTCGGAGTAGCGGGAGAGGAGAGACCCAGTACTTC. This sequence joins TRBV6-6 and TRBJ2-5; 9 bases align to TRBD2. The CDR3 runs 15 residues. Looked up from germline, CDR1 is MNHNY and CDR2 is SVGAGI (reference sequence). The V gene end was trimmed by 8 bases and the J gene end by 4 bases; junction bases not matched to a gene: 11.